The clone carrying this T cell receptor (beta chain) appeared a few times. This sample is part of a study of regulatory T cells in long-lasting Graves disease. The V end was cut by 4 bases, the J end by 2 bases, with 11 bases between. Germline assignment: CDR1 SEHNR and CDR2 FQNEAQ (reference sequence). The CDR3 consists of 14 residues. Combining iRepertoire HTBI primers with Arm-PCR of CDR3 regions, the authors built TCR beta libraries. TCRdb processed the multiplex PCR reads anew with MiXCR; each CDR3 protein has one entry. Of 560,000 or so distinct CDR3 sequences detected, 16% appear once; the ten largest clones hold 12%. Described time point: newly diagnosed GD, antithyroid drugs for less than 3 months. Making the TCR library involved RNA that had been extracted from PBMCs. The sample was also linked to a second study, of T cells in Graves' hyperthyroidism and ophthalmopathy.

The TCR was taken from a man in his late teens or twenties with Graves disease. The source material was peripheral blood mononuclear cells (PBMCs), sampled at new diagnosis, from a patient treated with antithyroid drugs. The rearrangement uses TRBV7-9 and TRBJ2-5, with a possible D match to TRBD2 (6 bases). CDR3 in amino acids: CASSSTRGQETQYF. CDR3 coding DNA: TGTGCCAGCAGCTCGACTAGAGGGCAAGAGACCCAGTACTTC.